A selection of T cell receptor beta chains follows, all from one sample in a study of metastatic and nonmetastatic thyroid tumors. From the PCR reads, TCRdb re-called clones with MiXCR. The sample holds over 30,000 clones; around 33% are singletons and the top ten take about 16%. The material sequenced was tumor tissue. The receptors here all came from a female donor with papillary thyroid cancer or a benign thyroid nodule (not recorded which). Some clones in this sample may be carry-over from other donors' samples. Each CDR3 is given with its conserved first and last residue. The D gene is left open where the match is weak. Expanded clones are given a class, and other clones once, few, many or no size at all.

>TRBV15|-|many|TRBJ2-3
TGTGCCACCAGCAGAGATAATTGGGGAACCACAGATACGCAGTATTTT
CATSRDNWGTTDTQYF
>TRBV5-5|TRBD2|-|TRBJ2-3
TGTGCCAGCAGCAGATTAGGAGCGGGGTCAGATACGCAGTATTTT
CASSRLGAGSDTQYF
>TRBV6-5|-|-|TRBJ2-1
TGTGCCAGCAGTTACCGCGGGACAGTGGGAAATGAGCAGTTCTTC
CASSYRGTVGNEQFF
>TRBV10-2|-|few|TRBJ2-1
TGCGCCACCGACGCCCGGGCCCCGGTCTACAATGAGCAGTTCTTC
CATDARAPVYNEQFF
>TRBV6-4|TRBD1|few|TRBJ2-5
TGTGCCAGCAGTGACTACCGGGACAGCGCAAGGCAGACCCAGTACTTC
CASSDYRDSARQTQYF
>TRBV6-5|TRBD1|few|TRBJ1-6
TGTGCCAGCAGTTACTCAGGGGGCAATTCACCCCTCCACTTT
CASSYSGGNSPLHF
>TRBV20-1|-|-|TRBJ1-2
TGCAGTGCTAGAGTGGGGCGGTATGGCTACACCTTC
CSARVGRYGYTF
>TRBV5-1|TRBD1|-|TRBJ2-2
TGCGCCAGCAGCTCCGGACAGGGGGTGATTACCGGGGAGCTGTTTTTT
CASSSGQGVITGELFF
>TRBV6-1|TRBD2|-|TRBJ2-7
TGTGCCAGCAGTGCGAACCCGGGGGGGGCTTCCTACGAGCAGTACTTC
CASSANPGGASYEQYF
>TRBV2|-|few|TRBJ1-6
TGTGCCAGCAGTGATACCCCCGGCCCAGGATCACCCCTCCACTTT
CASSDTPGPGSPLHF
>TRBV4-1|-|few|TRBJ1-2
TGCGCCAGCAGCCAAGTACCGGGATCTTACTATGGCTACACCTTC
CASSQVPGSYYGYTF
>TRBV6-2/TRBV6-3|-|-|TRBJ1-6
TGTGCCAGCAGTTACGGGGGCAGTAATTCACCCCTCCACTTT
CASSYGGSNSPLHF
>TRBV10-2|TRBD1|-|TRBJ1-1
TGCGCCAGCTTAACCGGGACAGGGAAGAATGAAGCTTTCTTT
CASLTGTGKNEAFF
>TRBV6-1|TRBD1|few|TRBJ1-1
TGTGCCAGCATTGCAGGGGGCCATATAGCTTTCTTT
CASIAGGHIAFF
>TRBV12-3/TRBV12-4|-|-|TRBJ2-7
TGTGCCAGCAGCCTGGTAGGGAGGTACGAGCAGTACTTC
CASSLVGRYEQYF
>TRBV6-5|-|-|TRBJ2-7
TGTGCCAGCGGTTTACCCACCGGACAGTACCCTTACGAGCAGTACTTC
CASGLPTGQYPYEQYF
>TRBV5-8|-|-|TRBJ1-2
TGTGCCAGCAGCTTTCCCGGTGGTGCAGGGTACTATGGCTACACCTTC
CASSFPGGAGYYGYTF
>TRBV20-1|TRBD2|-|TRBJ2-1
TGCAGTGCTAGACCCGGACTAGTAGGCTACAATGAGCAGTTCTTC
CSARPGLVGYNEQFF
>TRBV2|-|-|TRBJ2-7
TGTGCCAGTAAACAGGGCTCCTACGAGCAGTACTTC
CASKQGSYEQYF
>TRBV6-1|-|-|TRBJ1-2
TGTGCCAGCAGTGTCCAGCGGGGTAACTATGGCTACACCTTC
CASSVQRGNYGYTF
>TRBV6-2/TRBV6-3|TRBD2|-|TRBJ2-1
TGTGCCAGCGGTAGGGGCAGCGGGAGTAGTGAGCAGTTCTTC
CASGRGSGSSEQFF
>TRBV6-1|TRBD1|few|TRBJ1-5
TGTGCCAGCAGGGGGACAGGGGGGTTCGGCAATCAGCCCCAGCATTTT
CASRGTGGFGNQPQHF
>TRBV11-2|-|-|TRBJ2-1
TGTGCCAGCAGCTTAGAGGGCTCCCTAAGCTACAATGAGCAGTTCTTC
CASSLEGSLSYNEQFF
>TRBV7-9|-|-|TRBJ2-7
TGTGCCAGCAGCTTAGACCCCTCCTCCCACGAGCAGTACTTC
CASSLDPSSHEQYF
>TRBV7-7|TRBD2|-|TRBJ2-3
TGTGCCAGCAGCTTAGGTGCGGGGGGGCTAACAGATACGCAGTATTTT
CASSLGAGGLTDTQYF
>TRBV6-2/TRBV6-3|TRBD1|few|TRBJ2-7
TGTGCCAGCAGTCCTCCCGCCAGGACAGGGGCGAACGAGCAGTACTTC
CASSPPARTGANEQYF
>TRBV6-4|TRBD2|few|TRBJ2-7
TGTGCCAGCAGTGAGACTAGCGGGTACGAGCAGTACTTC
CASSETSGYEQYF
>TRBV10-3|TRBD2|-|TRBJ2-7
TGTGCCATCAGTGCTCCGCCGCTAGCGGGAAGGTACGAGCAGTACTTC
CAISAPPLAGRYEQYF
>TRBV19|-|-|TRBJ1-2
TGTGCCAGTAGCCGCCTTGACAGAGCGCTTAGCTACACCTTC
CASSRLDRALSYTF
>TRBV2|-|few|TRBJ1-2
TGTGCCAGCAGTGACACGGGACTGGGCGGCTACACCTTC
CASSDTGLGGYTF
>TRBV15|TRBD2|few|TRBJ2-3
TGTGCCACCAGCAGAGGGGGACTAGACTCAGATACGCAGTATTTT
CATSRGGLDSDTQYF
>TRBV5-1|TRBD1|-|TRBJ1-2
TGCGCCAGCAGCGGACAGGGGGCGGCAGATGGCTACACCTTC
CASSGQGAADGYTF
>TRBV10-2|-|-|TRBJ1-6
TGCGCCAGCAGCAAGCCAACGTCCCTTGGGAGGAATTCACCCCTCCACTTT
CASSKPTSLGRNSPLHF
>TRBV18|-|-|TRBJ1-1
TGTGCCAGCTCACCACAAGTTTGGGGGGGGGACACTGAAGCTTTCTTT
CASSPQVWGGDTEAFF
>TRBV6-1|-|few|TRBJ1-2
TGTGCCAGCAGGTTGGGCTATGGCTACACCTTC
CASRLGYGYTF
>TRBV5-1|-|once|TRBJ2-1
TGCGCCAGCAGCTTCGGGGGACCCTTCGATGAGCAGTTCTTC
CASSFGGPFDEQFF
>TRBV6-1|TRBD1|-|TRBJ1-1
TGTGCCAGCGAGACAGGGATAAACACTGAAGCTTTCTTT
CASETGINTEAFF
>TRBV7-9|TRBD1|few|TRBJ1-1
TGTGCCAGCAGACAGGGGGTAACTGAAGCTTTCTTT
CASRQGVTEAFF
>TRBV27|-|-|TRBJ2-1
TGTGCCAGCAGTTTAAGAAGTGAGCAGTTCTTC
CASSLRSEQFF
>TRBV6-1|-|few|TRBJ2-7
TGTGCCAGCATGATAACGGCGGCCTACGAGCAGTACTTC
CASMITAAYEQYF
>TRBV19|-|few|TRBJ2-7
TGTGCCAGTAGTACCAACTACGAGCAGTACTTC
CASSTNYEQYF
>TRBV6-1|-|-|TRBJ1-1
TGTGCCACAAACGACGGGACCAAGGGTCCGAACACTGAAGCTTTCTTT
CATNDGTKGPNTEAFF
>TRBV6-1|TRBD1|few|TRBJ1-2
TGTGCCAGCATAGGACAGGGGAACTATGGCTACACCTTC
CASIGQGNYGYTF
>TRBV6-1|-|few|TRBJ2-1
TGTGCCAGCAGTCCCAGAGGGGGGGGCTCCTACAATGAGCAGTTCTTC
CASSPRGGGSYNEQFF
>TRBV20-1|-|large|TRBJ2-1
TGCAGTGCTCTCGGGGCGCTTAGGTCCAATGAGCAGTTCTTC
CSALGALRSNEQFF
>TRBV10-1|-|few|TRBJ1-6
TGCGCCAGGCCAACAAATTCACCCCTCCACTTT
CARPTNSPLHF
>TRBV6-2/TRBV6-3|-|-|TRBJ2-3
TGTGCCAGCAGTTACTACGGGGGTTCCCCTTTAGGTAGCACAGATACGCAGTATTTT
CASSYYGGSPLGSTDTQYF
>TRBV11-2|TRBD2|-|TRBJ2-1
TGTGCCAGCAGCCTACTCCTAGCGGGCTTCCACAACGAGCAGTTCTTC
CASSLLLAGFHNEQFF